These T cell receptor beta chains were read from a single sample in a study of cytomegalovirus exposure and HLA in healthy donors. Method: immunoSEQ multiplex PCR; TCRdb's copy keeps in-frame clones and lacks some. The table includes some 140,000 clones, under 85% detected once. Sequenced input: PBMCs. These receptors were taken from a young man in good health and CMV-seronegative. The CDR3 runs from the conserved cysteine through the conserved F or W. D genes are given only for firm matches. The size entry is marked missing in some rows and otherwise reads once, few, many or a size class.

D gene	clone size	J gene	V gene	CDR3 DNA	CDR3 protein
NA	NA	TRBJ1-2	TRBV5-4	TGTGCCAGCAGCTTCTGGGGCAGTGGCTATGGCTACACCTTC	CASSFWGSGYGYTF
TRBD1	NA	TRBJ2-2	TRBV5-1	TGCGCCAGCCTTCTTATACCGGGACAGGGAAACACCGGGGAGCTGTTTTTT	CASLLIPGQGNTGELFF
NA	few	TRBJ2-7	TRBV7-2	TGTGCCAGCAGCTTATTCCAGGGTTCCTACGAGCAGTACTTC	CASSLFQGSYEQYF
TRBD2	NA	TRBJ2-1	TRBV2	TGTGCCAGCAGTGAGAATACTAGCGGGACCTTAGGAAAGTTCTTC	CASSENTSGTLGKFF
TRBD1	NA	TRBJ1-4	TRBV7-9	TGTGCCAGCAGCCAACAGGGGGTCGGTAATGAAAAACTGTTTTTT	CASSQQGVGNEKLFF
TRBD2	NA	TRBJ2-3	TRBV5-4	TGTGCCAGCAGCTTACGACTAGCGGGCACCACAGATACGCAGTATTTT	CASSLRLAGTTDTQYF
NA	NA	TRBJ1-2	TRBV23-1	TGCGCCAGCCCCGGGGGGCGGGCGTATGGCTACACCTTC	CASPGGRAYGYTF
NA	once	TRBJ2-2	TRBV6-5	TGTGCCAGCAGTTACGAACAAGCCGGGGAGCTGTTTTTT	CASSYEQAGELFF
NA	NA	TRBJ1-4	TRBV7-9	TGTGCCAGCAGCTACCAGGAGGAAAATGAAAAACTGTTTTTT	CASSYQEENEKLFF
NA	NA	TRBJ1-6	TRBV7-2	TGTGCCAGCAGCTTAGGCCAGGGCAGTTCACCCCTCCACTTT	CASSLGQGSSPLHF
NA	NA	TRBJ2-5	TRBV6-5	TGTGCCAGCAGTTCGCGCGAGAGGGAGACCCAGTACTTC	CASSSRERETQYF
TRBD1	NA	TRBJ2-5	TRBV2	TGTGCCAGCAACCGGGACAGGAAGGAGACCCAGTACTTC	CASNRDRKETQYF
TRBD1	NA	TRBJ1-6	TRBV6-4	TGTGCCAGCAGTGACAGGGACAGTAGCTCCTATAATTCACCCCTCCACTTT	CASSDRDSSSYNSPLHF
NA	NA	TRBJ1-5	TRBV7-2	TGTGCCAGCAGTAAACAGGCGCTCCAGCCCCAGCATTTT	CASSKQALQPQHF
TRBD1	few	TRBJ2-3	TRBV7-3	TGTGCCAGCAGCTTAGGGACAGGGCGTCATACGCAGTATTTT	CASSLGTGRHTQYF
TRBD1	NA	TRBJ2-6	TRBV5-1	TGCGCCAGCAGCTTAGAGTGGACAGGGGGCTCTGGGGCCAACGTCCTGACTTTC	CASSLEWTGGSGANVLTF
TRBD1	NA	TRBJ1-1	TRBV7-9	TGTTCCAGCAGCTTAGATGGCCCTGGGACAGGGGCGGGAGCTTTCTTT	CSSSLDGPGTGAGAFF
TRBD1	NA	TRBJ1-1	TRBV5-6	TGTGCCAGCACCACAGGGGGCGCAGGAGCTTTCTTT	CASTTGGAGAFF
NA	NA	TRBJ1-2	TRBV4-1	TGCGCCAGCAGCCAAGACGTTCACCCAGGGTATGGCTACACCTTC	CASSQDVHPGYGYTF
NA	NA	TRBJ1-5	TRBV9	TGTGCCAGCACCAAGGAGGCCTATAGCAATCAGCCCCAGCATTTT	CASTKEAYSNQPQHF
TRBD1	NA	TRBJ2-2	TRBV2	TGTGCCAGCAGTGGGACAGGGTATAACACCGGGGAGCTGTTTTTT	CASSGTGYNTGELFF
NA	NA	TRBJ1-2	TRBV5-4	TGTGCCAGCAGCTCGGACATTGGGCTTTATGGCTACACCTTC	CASSSDIGLYGYTF
TRBD2	NA	TRBJ2-3	TRBV7-2	TGTGCCAGCAGCTTAGCTGGCGGGGGGGGCACCAATACGCAGTATTTT	CASSLAGGGGTNTQYF
TRBD1	few	TRBJ1-2	TRBV6-6	TGTGCCAGCAGTTGGACAGGACAGGGGGCGGATGGCTACACCTTC	CASSWTGQGADGYTF
NA	NA	TRBJ1-1	TRBV30	TGTGCCTTGAAAACCAGGGTTCTGAGCACTGAAGCTTTCTTT	CALKTRVLSTEAFF
TRBD1	NA	TRBJ2-3	TRBV7-9	TGTGCCAGCAGCGCGACAGGGGTGGGTACAGATACGCAGTATTTT	CASSATGVGTDTQYF
NA	NA	TRBJ1-2	TRBV6-5	TGTGCCAGCAGTTACGAGCTGTTCTATGGCTACACCTTC	CASSYELFYGYTF
NA	NA	TRBJ1-6	TRBV7-8	TGTGCCACCGCCCTTGGATCCCCCCGGGGGGTCATTTCACCCCTCCACTTT	CATALGSPRGVISPLHF
TRBD1	NA	TRBJ2-7	TRBV7-2	TGTGCCAGCAGCACCGGGACAGGGTTCTACGAGCAGTACTTC	CASSTGTGFYEQYF
TRBD1	few	TRBJ2-1	TRBV10-3	TGTGCCATCAGTGAGCCATCCGGGACAGGGTGGTACAATGAGCAGTTCTTC	CAISEPSGTGWYNEQFF
TRBD2	NA	TRBJ2-1	TRBV5-1	TGCGCCAGCAGCTTGGCCCCGGGGGGGCCAGGTAAGCAGTTCTTC	CASSLAPGGPGKQFF
NA	NA	TRBJ2-4	TRBV5-1	TGCGCCAGCAGCTTGGGCGGGGTAGCCAAAAACATTCAGTACTTC	CASSLGGVAKNIQYF
NA	NA	TRBJ1-1	TRBV7-3	TGTGCCAGCAGCTTAACGGGGGCCACTGAAGCTTTCTTT	CASSLTGATEAFF
TRBD1	few	TRBJ1-5	TRBV7-6	TGTGCCAGCAGCTTAAGACAGGGGGCTCAGCCCCAGCATTTT	CASSLRQGAQPQHF
NA	few	TRBJ2-6	TRBV29-1	TGCAGCGTTAGGGATTCTGGGGCCAACGGCCTGACTTTC	CSVRDSGANGLTF
TRBD2	NA	TRBJ2-1	TRBV25-1	TGTGCCAGCAGTGATCTTAGCGGGACGAGCTCCTACAATGAGCAGTTCTTC	CASSDLSGTSSYNEQFF
NA	NA	TRBJ1-2	TRBV27	TGTGCCAGCAGTTTATTAGGAGGGCCCGGCTACACCTTC	CASSLLGGPGYTF
TRBD1	NA	TRBJ1-3	TRBV10-3	TGTGCCATCAGGGGGACAGGGACTGGAAACACCATATATTTT	CAIRGTGTGNTIYF
TRBD2	NA	TRBJ2-5	TRBV7-2	TGTGCCAGCAGCCTCAGAAGGACTAGCGGGGGGGCGGTCACAAAGACCCAGTACTTC	CASSLRRTSGGAVTKTQYF
NA	few	TRBJ1-6	TRBV5-1	TGCGCCAGCAGCTCCGGACTGTCTTCACCCCTCCACTTT	CASSSGLSSPLHF
TRBD1	few	TRBJ2-1	TRBV5-6	TGTGCCAGCAGCTTGTGGGGACAGGAGTACAATGAGCAGTTCTTC	CASSLWGQEYNEQFF
TRBD2	NA	TRBJ2-2	TRBV4-2	TGTGCCAGCAGCCAAGATATCCTTCGTGTTGGACTAGCGGGTGTCACCGGGGAGCTGTTTTTT	CASSQDILRVGLAGVTGELFF
NA	NA	TRBJ1-1	TRBV5-1	TGCGCCAGCAGCTTGATTGGCGGCCCGGAAGCTTTCTTT	CASSLIGGPEAFF
TRBD1	NA	TRBJ2-3	TRBV19	TGTGCCACCTCAAATTGGTCGGGGACAGCCATCAACACAGATACGCAGTATTTT	CATSNWSGTAINTDTQYF
NA	once	TRBJ1-6	TRBV7-9	TGTGCCAGCAGCTCTCAGGATTCACCCCTCCACTTT	CASSSQDSPLHF
NA	NA	TRBJ2-3	TRBV5-4	TGTGCCAGCAGCCGGGACTTCGTCGGAACTAGCACAGATACGCAGTATTTT	CASSRDFVGTSTDTQYF
NA	NA	TRBJ1-5	TRBV5-1	TGCGCCAGCAGCTTGGCCCAGGGAGGTCAGCCCCAGCATTTT	CASSLAQGGQPQHF
TRBD2	NA	TRBJ2-3	TRBV27	TGTGCCTGCCGAGGGAGGGTATCTAGCACAGATACGCAGTATTTT	CACRGRVSSTDTQYF
TRBD1	NA	TRBJ1-1	TRBV2	TGTGCCAGCAGTGTGGAGGGACAGATGAACACTGAAGCTTTCTTT	CASSVEGQMNTEAFF
NA	NA	TRBJ2-1	TRBV4-3	TGCGCCAGCAGCTTTACGGGGAGTCGCGCCAATGAGCAGTTCTTC	CASSFTGSRANEQFF
NA	NA	TRBJ2-7	TRBV11-2	TGTGCCAGCAGCTTAGATTGGAGGGGCGACGGTGGGTACGAGCAGTACTTC	CASSLDWRGDGGYEQYF
TRBD1	NA	TRBJ2-2	TRBV19	TGTGCCAGTAGCGTACAGGGACAGGGGCGATACACCGGGGAGCTGTTTTTT	CASSVQGQGRYTGELFF
NA	NA	TRBJ1-5	TRBV10-3	TGTGCCATTCGGGGGGGGGCTTATAGCAATCAGCCCCAACATTTT	CAIRGGAYSNQPQHF
TRBD2	NA	TRBJ2-3	TRBV5-1	TGCGCCAGCAGCCTGGGACTAGCGGGGAGCACAGATACGCAGTATTTT	CASSLGLAGSTDTQYF